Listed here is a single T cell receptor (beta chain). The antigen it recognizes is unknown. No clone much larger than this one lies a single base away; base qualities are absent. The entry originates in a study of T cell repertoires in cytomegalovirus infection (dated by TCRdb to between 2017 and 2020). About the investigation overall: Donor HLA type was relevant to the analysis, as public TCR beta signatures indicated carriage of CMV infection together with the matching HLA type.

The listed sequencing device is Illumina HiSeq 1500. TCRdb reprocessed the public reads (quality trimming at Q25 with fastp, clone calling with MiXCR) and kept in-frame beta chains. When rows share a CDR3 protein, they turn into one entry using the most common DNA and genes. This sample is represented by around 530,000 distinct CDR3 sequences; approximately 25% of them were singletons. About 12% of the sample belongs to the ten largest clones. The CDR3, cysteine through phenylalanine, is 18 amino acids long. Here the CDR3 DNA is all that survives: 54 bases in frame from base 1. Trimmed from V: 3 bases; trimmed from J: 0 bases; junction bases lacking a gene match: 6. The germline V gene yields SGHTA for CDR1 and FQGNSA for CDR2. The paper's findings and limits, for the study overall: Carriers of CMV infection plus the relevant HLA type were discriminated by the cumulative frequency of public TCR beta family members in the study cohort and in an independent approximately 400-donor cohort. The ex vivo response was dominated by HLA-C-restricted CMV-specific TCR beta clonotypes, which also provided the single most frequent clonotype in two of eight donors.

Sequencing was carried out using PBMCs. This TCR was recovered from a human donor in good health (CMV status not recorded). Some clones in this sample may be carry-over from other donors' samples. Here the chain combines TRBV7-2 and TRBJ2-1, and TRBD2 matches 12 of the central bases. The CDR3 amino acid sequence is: CASSFPTSGGSSYNEQFF. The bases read TGTGCCAGCAGCTTCCCCACTAGCGGGGGGAGCTCCTACAATGAGCAGTTCTTC.